Each of the 16 T cell receptor beta chains below was sequenced from the same sample in a study of T cell responses to AZD1222 COVID-19 vaccine. The data were produced by immunoSEQ multiplex PCR, yet TCRdb's version contains in-frame clones alone and is incomplete. The table has over 95,000 clones, roughly 84% seen once; the top ten hold approximately 14%. Specimen: peripheral blood, collected 28 days after the second AZD1222 dose. These receptors were taken from an adult who received the AZD1222 COVID-19 vaccine.

The chain employs TRBV7-3 and TRBJ2-4, with D possibly matching TRBD2 (5 bases). Germline loops: CDR1 SGHTA, CDR2 FQGTGA. The CDR3 covers 13 residues. V dropped 9 bases and J dropped 10 bases, with 19 bases sitting between them. The CDR3, as DNA: TGTGCCAGTGCTCGTGAACCCGGGGTAATTCAGTACTTC. This translates into CASAREPGVIQYF.

The CDR3 reads CATSRESGGNFNEQFF. CDR3 DNA sequence: TGTGCCACCAGCAGAGAATCAGGGGGGAATTTCAATGAGCAGTTCTTC. The chain combines TRBV15 with TRBJ2-1, with D possibly matching TRBD1 (7 bases). V dropped 0 bases and J dropped 6 bases, with 15 bases sitting between them. Per germline, CDR1 LNHNV and CDR2 YYDKDF (reference sequence). The CDR3 loop spans 16 amino acids.

This chain connects TRBV5-1 to TRBJ1-6; D is unresolved. The CDR3 consists of 14 residues. Germline loops: CDR1 SGHRS, CDR2 YFSETQ. Trimming removed 5 bases at V and 7 bases at J, with 13 bases between. CDR3: CASRVQEGNSPLHF. Written as DNA, the CDR3 is TGCGCCAGCAGGGTGCAGGAAGGGAATTCACCCCTCCACTTT.

The V gene is TRBV19, the J gene TRBJ1-4; D not certain. Per germline, CDR1 LNHDA and CDR2 SQIVND (reference sequence). V was clipped by 3 bases and J by 8 bases, with 10 bases between them. There are 13 residues in the CDR3. The chain's CDR3 is CASSIRDPEKLFF. The CDR3 coding sequence is TGTGCCAGTAGTATCCGGGATCCAGAAAAACTGTTTTTT.

The chain uses TRBV11-2 and TRBJ1-1; TRBD1 matches 11 bases. The trim removed 5 bases at V and 0 bases at J, leaving 11 bases unmatched. Germline CDR1 and CDR2: SGHAT and FQNNGV. The CDR3 is 18 residues long. CDR3 loop: CASSRLGQGGLVNTEAFF. Here the CDR3 DNA reads TGTGCCAGCAGCCGCCTGGGACAGGGGGGCCTGGTGAACACTGAAGCTTTCTTT.

The chain uses TRBV6-6 and TRBJ1-3; D uncertain. The CDR3 runs 14 residues. The V end lost 7 bases, the J end lost 0 bases, and 10 bases lay between the germline ends. Looked up from germline, CDR1 is MNHNY and CDR2 is SVGAGI (reference sequence). The CDR3 sequence is CASKHGLSGNTIYF. Written as DNA, the CDR3 is TGTGCCAGCAAACACGGGCTCTCTGGAAACACCATATATTTT.

This clone was seen a single time. The chain carries TRBV11-2 and TRBJ1-2; D is unresolved. Per germline, CDR1 SGHAT and CDR2 FQNNGV. Trimming shortened V by 4 bases and J by 8 bases, and 23 bases separated the two germline ends. This CDR3 region has 16 residues. For the CDR3, the DNA is TGTGCCAGCAGCTCTACGCCCTTTGGCAGTTGGAAGGGCTACACCTTC. This sequence encodes CASSSTPFGSWKGYTF.

The chain joins TRBV13 to TRBJ2-1; D tentatively reads TRBD1 or TRBD2 (5 bases each). CDR1 and CDR2 (germline): PRHDT, FYEKMQ (reference sequence). V lost 4 bases and J 5 bases, leaving 15 bases between the germline ends. This CDR3 region has 15 residues. This chain's CDR3 is CASSWGRRTNNEQFF. The CDR3 DNA reads as TGTGCCAGCAGCTGGGGACGGAGGACAAACAATGAGCAGTTCTTC.

The rearrangement joins TRBV29-1 to TRBJ2-2; D may be TRBD2 (5 bases). Per germline, CDR1 SQVTM and CDR2 ANQGSEA. The V end was cut by 6 bases, the J end by 0 bases, with 8 bases between. The CDR3 contains 13 residues. The CDR3 spells CSVVGTNTGELFF. The CDR3 DNA is TGCAGCGTCGTCGGGACGAACACCGGGGAGCTGTTTTTT.

This chain joins TRBV29-1 and TRBJ1-2, with a tentative D call TRBD1 (5 bases). CDR3 length equals 11 residues. The V end lost 4 bases, the J end lost 6 bases, and 9 bases lay between the germline ends. Germline CDR1 and CDR2: SQVTM and ANQGSEA. The CDR3 here is CSVVSRDGYTF. CDR3 in DNA: TGCAGCGTTGTAAGCAGGGATGGCTACACCTTC.

The chain recombines TRBV4-3 with TRBJ1-2; D unresolved. The CDR3 has 16 amino acids. Trimming cost V 0 bases and J 4 bases, with 15 bases left between them. The V gene's germline CDR1 is LGHNA and CDR2 YSLEER. CDR3 nucleotide sequence: TGCGCCAGCAGCCAAGATTGGTCCCCCTCCCTCTATGGCTACACCTTC. It translates to CASSQDWSPSLYGYTF.

This chain links TRBV6-5 with TRBJ2-5; 7 bases agree with TRBD1. Unmatched junction bases numbered 11, after V lost 0 bases and J lost 7 bases. CDR1 and CDR2 (germline): MNHEY, SVGAGI. The CDR3 length is 16 residues. CDR3 bases: TGTGCCAGCAGTTACTCCCCGGGAAAGGGGGCGAGGACCCAGTACTTC. It codes for CASSYSPGKGARTQYF.

The table lists this clone with a count of one. The J gene is TRBJ1-1, the V gene TRBV5-1; D possibly corresponds to TRBD1 (6 bases). V lost 0 bases and J lost 5, with 14 bases in between. The germline CDR1 and CDR2 sequences are SGHRS and YFSETQ. The CDR3 runs 15 residues. CDR3 in amino acids: CASSLVGGPGTEAFF. CDR3 nucleotide sequence: TGCGCCAGCAGCTTGGTGGGGGGGCCGGGGACTGAAGCTTTCTTT.

The chain links TRBV6-1 to TRBJ1-2; the match to TRBD1 covers 8 bases. V lost 3 bases to trimming and J lost 2 bases; unmatched junction nucleotides: 14. Germline values: CDR1 MNHNS, CDR2 SASEGT. CDR3 size: 18 residues. The CDR3 DNA reads as TGTGCCAGCAGTGACGCTGGGACAGGACATTTCCTAAACTATGGCTACACCTTC. Residues: CASSDAGTGHFLNYGYTF.

J is TRBJ2-2 and V is TRBV2; D uncertain. In germline, CDR1 is SNHLY, CDR2 FYNNEI. The length of the CDR3 is 16 residues. V lost 8 bases and J lost 5, with 21 bases in between. The CDR3 bases are TGTGCCAGCTCACCTCGTCCCCCCGTGGGGACCGGGGAGCTGTTTTTT. It specifies CASSPRPPVGTGELFF.

V usage is TRBV25-1 and J usage is TRBJ2-5; either TRBD1 or TRBD2 may supply D (6 bases each). Trimming took off 5 bases at V and 4 bases at J, with 11 bases between the two ends. The germline gives CDR1 MGHDK, CDR2 SYGVNS. There are 13 residues in the CDR3. DNA for the CDR3: TGTGCCAGCAGTAAGGGGGGTCTAGAGACCCAGTACTTC. Its protein is CASSKGGLETQYF.